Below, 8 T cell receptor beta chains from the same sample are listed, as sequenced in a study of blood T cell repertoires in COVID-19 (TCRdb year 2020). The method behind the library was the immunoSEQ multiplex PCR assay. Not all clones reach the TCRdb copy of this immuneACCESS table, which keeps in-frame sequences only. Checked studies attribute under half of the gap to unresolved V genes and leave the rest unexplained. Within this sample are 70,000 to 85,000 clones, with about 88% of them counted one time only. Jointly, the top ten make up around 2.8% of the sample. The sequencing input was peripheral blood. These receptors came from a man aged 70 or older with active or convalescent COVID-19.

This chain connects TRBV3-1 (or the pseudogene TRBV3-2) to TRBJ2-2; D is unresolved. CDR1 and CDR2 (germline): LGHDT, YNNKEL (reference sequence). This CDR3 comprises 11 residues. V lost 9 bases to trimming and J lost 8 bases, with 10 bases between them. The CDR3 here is CASARLGELFF. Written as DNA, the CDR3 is TGTGCCAGTGCCAGGCTTGGGGAGCTGTTTTTT.

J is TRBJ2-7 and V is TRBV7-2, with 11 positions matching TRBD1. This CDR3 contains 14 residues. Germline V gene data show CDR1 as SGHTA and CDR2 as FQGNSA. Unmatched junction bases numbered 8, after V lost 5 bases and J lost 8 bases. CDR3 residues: CASSPRTGGMKQYF. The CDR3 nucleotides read TGTGCCAGCAGCCCCCGGACAGGGGGCATGAAGCAGTACTTC.

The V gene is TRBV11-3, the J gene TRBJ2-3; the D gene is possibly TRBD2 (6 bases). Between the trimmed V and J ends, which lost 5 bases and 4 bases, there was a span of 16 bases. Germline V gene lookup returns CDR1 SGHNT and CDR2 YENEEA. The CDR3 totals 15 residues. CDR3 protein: CASSPRIGGADTQYF. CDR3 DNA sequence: TGTGCCAGCAGCCCGCGAATAGGAGGGGCAGATACGCAGTATTTT.

CDR3 residues: CACRGQGGLSQYF. The CDR3 DNA is TGTGCCTGCCGGGGACAGGGGGGATTGTCCCAGTACTTC. The chain couples TRBV30 to TRBJ2-5; TRBD1 matches 11 bases. Per the germline V gene, CDR1 is GTSNPN and CDR2 is SVGIG (reference sequence). V lost 6 bases and J lost 9; bases outside the gene matches: 9. The CDR3 has 13 residues.

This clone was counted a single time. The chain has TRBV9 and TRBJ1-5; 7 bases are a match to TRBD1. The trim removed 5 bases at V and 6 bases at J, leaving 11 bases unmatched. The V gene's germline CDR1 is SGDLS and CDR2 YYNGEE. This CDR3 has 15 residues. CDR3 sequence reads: CASSPGTAHLQPQHF. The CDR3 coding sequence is TGTGCCAGCAGTCCTGGGACAGCACATCTTCAGCCCCAGCATTTT.

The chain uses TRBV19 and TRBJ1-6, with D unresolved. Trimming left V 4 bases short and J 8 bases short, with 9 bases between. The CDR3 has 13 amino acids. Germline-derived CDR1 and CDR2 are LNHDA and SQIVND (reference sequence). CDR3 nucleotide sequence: TGTGCCAGTAGTACTAGCAGTCATTCACCCCTCCACTTT. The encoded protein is CASSTSSHSPLHF.

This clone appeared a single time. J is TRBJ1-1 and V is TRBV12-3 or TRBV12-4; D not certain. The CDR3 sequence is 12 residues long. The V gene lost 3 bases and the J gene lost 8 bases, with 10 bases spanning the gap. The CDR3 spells CASSLSQSEAFF. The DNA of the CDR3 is TGTGCCAGCAGTTTGAGCCAATCCGAAGCTTTCTTT.

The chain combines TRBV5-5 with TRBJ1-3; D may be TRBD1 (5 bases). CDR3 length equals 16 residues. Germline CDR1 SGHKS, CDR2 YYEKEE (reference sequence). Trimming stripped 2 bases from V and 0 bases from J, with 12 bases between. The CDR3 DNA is TGTGCCAGCAGCTTTGGTCCAGGGCTCTCTGGAAACACCATATATTTT. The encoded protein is CASSFGPGLSGNTIYF.